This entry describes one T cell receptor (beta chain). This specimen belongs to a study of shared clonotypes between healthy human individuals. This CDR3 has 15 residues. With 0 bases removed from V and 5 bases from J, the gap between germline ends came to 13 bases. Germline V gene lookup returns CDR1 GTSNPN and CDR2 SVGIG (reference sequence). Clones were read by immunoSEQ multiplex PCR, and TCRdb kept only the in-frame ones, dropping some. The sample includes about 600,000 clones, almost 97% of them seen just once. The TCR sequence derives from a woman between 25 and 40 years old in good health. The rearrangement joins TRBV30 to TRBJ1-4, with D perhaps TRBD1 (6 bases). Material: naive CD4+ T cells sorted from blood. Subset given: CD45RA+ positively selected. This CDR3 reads CAWSVAGVLNEKLFF. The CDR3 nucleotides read TGTGCCTGGAGTGTGGCAGGGGTCTTGAATGAAAAACTGTTTTTT.